This T cell receptor beta chain was sequenced for a study of patients and donors after allogeneic stem cell transplantation. Germline V gene lookup returns CDR1 SGHRS and CDR2 YFSETQ. This CDR3 region has 16 residues. V lost 0 bases, J lost 4 bases, and 16 bases lay in between. TCRdb reanalysed the RT-PCR reads using MiXCR and keeps one entry per CDR3 protein. The sample lists roughly 880,000 distinct CDR3 sequences; roughly 17% were seen once. This chain links TRBV5-1 with TRBJ1-1, with D uncertain. This sequence originates from a human donor who was either an allogeneic HSCT recipient or a stem cell or donor lymphocyte infusion donor (not recorded which). It is not recorded whose cells these are; they may come from a transplant donor. Sequenced: blood, either unsorted or a sorted T cell fraction (not recorded which). CDR3 sequence reads: CASSLDYAGLGTEAFF. CDR3 nucleotides: TGCGCCAGCAGCTTGGATTACGCGGGGTTAGGCACTGAAGCTTTCTTT.